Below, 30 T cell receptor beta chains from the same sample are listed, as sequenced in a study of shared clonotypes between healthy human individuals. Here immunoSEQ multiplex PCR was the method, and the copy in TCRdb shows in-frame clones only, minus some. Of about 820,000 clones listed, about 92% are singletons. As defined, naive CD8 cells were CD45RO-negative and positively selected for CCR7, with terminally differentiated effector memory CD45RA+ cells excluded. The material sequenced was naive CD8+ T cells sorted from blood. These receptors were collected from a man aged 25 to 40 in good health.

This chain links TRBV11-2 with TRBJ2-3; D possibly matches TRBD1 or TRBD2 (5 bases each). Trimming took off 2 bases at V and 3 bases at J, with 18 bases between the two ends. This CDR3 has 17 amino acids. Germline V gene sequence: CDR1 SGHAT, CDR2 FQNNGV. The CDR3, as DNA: TGTGCCAGCAGCTTACACGGAGGAACAGGCGTTACAGATACGCAGTATTTT. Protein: CASSLHGGTGVTDTQYF.

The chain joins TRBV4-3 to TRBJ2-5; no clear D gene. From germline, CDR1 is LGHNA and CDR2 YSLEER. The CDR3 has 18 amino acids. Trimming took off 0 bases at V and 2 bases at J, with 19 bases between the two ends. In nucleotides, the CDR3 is TGCGCCAGCAGCCAAGACGCTAATAAGGGCAGCCCTCAAGAGACCCAGTACTTC. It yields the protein CASSQDANKGSPQETQYF.

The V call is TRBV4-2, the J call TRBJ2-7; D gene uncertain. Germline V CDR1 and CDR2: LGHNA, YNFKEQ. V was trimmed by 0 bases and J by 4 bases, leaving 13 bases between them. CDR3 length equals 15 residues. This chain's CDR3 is CASSQESDSIYEQYF. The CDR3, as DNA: TGTGCCAGCAGCCAAGAGAGCGATAGTATTTACGAGCAGTACTTC.

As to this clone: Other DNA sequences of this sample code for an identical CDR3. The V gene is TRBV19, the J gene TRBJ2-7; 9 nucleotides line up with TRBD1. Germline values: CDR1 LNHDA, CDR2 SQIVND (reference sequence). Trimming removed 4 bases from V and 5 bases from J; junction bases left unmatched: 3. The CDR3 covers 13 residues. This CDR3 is CASSTWTGDEQYF. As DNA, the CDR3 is TGTGCCAGTAGTACTTGGACAGGGGACGAGCAGTACTTC.

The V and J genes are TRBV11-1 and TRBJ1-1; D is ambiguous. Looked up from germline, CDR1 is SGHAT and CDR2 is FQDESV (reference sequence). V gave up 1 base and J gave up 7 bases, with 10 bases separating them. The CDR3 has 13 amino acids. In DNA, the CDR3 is TGTGCCAGCAGCTTAGGTCCTGCCCTTGAAGCTTTCTTT. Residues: CASSLGPALEAFF.

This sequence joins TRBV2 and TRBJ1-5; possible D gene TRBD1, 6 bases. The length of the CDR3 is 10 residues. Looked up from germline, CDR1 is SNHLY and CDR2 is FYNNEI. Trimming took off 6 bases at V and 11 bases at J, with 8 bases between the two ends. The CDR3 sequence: CASRGGTQHF. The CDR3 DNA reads TGTGCCAGCAGAGGGGGGACCCAGCATTTT. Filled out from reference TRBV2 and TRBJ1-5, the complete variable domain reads EPEVTQTPSHQVTQMGQEVILRCVPISNHLYFYWYRQILGQKVEFLVSFYNNEISEKSEIFDDQFSVERPDGSNFTLKIRSTKLEDSAMYFCASRGGTQHFGDGTRLSIL.

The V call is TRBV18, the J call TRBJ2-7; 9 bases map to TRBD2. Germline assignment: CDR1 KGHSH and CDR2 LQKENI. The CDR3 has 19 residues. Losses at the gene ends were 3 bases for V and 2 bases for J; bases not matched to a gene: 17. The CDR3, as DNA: TGTGCCAGCTCACCGAACAGGGGAAAGGGACTAGCCGATCCCTACGAGCAGTACTTC. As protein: CASSPNRGKGLADPYEQYF.

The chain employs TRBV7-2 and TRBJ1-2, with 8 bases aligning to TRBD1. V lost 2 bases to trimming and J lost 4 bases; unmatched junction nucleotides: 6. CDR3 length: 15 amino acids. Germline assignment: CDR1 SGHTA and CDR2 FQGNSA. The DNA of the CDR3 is TGTGCCAGCAGCTTACGGGCAGGGGGCTTCTATGGCTACACCTTC. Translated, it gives CASSLRAGGFYGYTF. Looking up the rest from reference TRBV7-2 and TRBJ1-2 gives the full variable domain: GAGVSQSPSNKVTEKGKDVELRCDPISGHTALYWYRQSLGQGLEFLIYFQGNSAPDKSGLPSDRFSAERTGGSVSTLTIQRTQQEDSAVYLCASSLRAGGFYGYTFGSGTRLTVV.

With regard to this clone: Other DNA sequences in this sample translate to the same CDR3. The CDR3 nucleotides are TGTGCCAGCAGCGTAGGTAGCGGAAGCACAGATACGCAGTATTTT. As protein: CASSVGSGSTDTQYF. The chain couples TRBV9 to TRBJ2-3; a weak D match, TRBD2 (6 bases). The V end lost 0 bases, the J end lost 0 bases, and 8 bases lay between the germline ends. The CDR3 sequence is 15 residues long. The germline CDR1 and CDR2 sequences are SGDLS and YYNGEE.

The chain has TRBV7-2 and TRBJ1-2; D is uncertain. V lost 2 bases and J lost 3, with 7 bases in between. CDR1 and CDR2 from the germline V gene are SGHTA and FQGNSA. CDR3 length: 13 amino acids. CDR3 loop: CASSLNAHYGYTF. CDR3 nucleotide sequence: TGTGCCAGCAGCTTAAATGCTCACTATGGCTACACCTTC.

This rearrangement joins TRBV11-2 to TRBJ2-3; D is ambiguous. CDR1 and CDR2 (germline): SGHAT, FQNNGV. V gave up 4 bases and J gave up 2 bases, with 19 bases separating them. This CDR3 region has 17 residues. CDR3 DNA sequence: TGTGCCAGCAGCTCCGGCGGCGCAGCTTCTTTCACAGATACGCAGTATTTT. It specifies CASSSGGAASFTDTQYF.

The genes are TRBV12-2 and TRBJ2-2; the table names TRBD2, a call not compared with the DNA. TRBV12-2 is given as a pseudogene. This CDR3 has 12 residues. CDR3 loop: CASRPLTGELFF. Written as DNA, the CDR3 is TGTGCAAGTCGCCCCCTTACCGGGGAGCTGTTTTTT.

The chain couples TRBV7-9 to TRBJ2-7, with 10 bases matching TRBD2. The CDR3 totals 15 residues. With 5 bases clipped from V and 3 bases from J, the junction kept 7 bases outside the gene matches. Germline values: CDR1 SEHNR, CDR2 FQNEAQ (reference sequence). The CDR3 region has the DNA TGTGCCAGCAGCGGGGCTACTAGCGGGGACTACGAGCAGTACTTC. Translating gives CASSGATSGDYEQYF. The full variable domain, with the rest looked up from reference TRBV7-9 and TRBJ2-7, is DTGVSQNPRHKITKRGQNVTFRCDPISEHNRLYWYRQTLGQGPEFLTYFQNEAQLEKSRLLSDRFSAERPKGSFSTLEIQRTEQGDSAMYLCASSGATSGDYEQYFGPGTRLTVT.

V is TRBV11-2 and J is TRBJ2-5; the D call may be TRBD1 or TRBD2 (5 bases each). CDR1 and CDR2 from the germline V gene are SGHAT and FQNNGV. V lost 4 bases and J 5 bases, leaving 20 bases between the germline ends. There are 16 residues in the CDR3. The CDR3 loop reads CASSSPLFGEGETQYF. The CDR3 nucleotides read TGTGCCAGCAGCTCCCCCCTCTTTGGCGAGGGGGAGACCCAGTACTTC.

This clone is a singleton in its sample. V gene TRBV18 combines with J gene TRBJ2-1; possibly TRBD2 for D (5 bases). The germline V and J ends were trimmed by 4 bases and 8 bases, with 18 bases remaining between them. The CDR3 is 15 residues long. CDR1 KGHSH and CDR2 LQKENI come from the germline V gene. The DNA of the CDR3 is TGTGCCAGCTCACGAAATAGCGCCTGGGCGGATGAGCAGTTCTTC. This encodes CASSRNSAWADEQFF.

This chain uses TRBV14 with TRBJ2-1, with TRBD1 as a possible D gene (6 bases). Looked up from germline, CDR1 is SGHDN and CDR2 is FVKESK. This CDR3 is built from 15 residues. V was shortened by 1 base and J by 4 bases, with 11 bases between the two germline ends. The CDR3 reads CASSQGHREYNEQFF. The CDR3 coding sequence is TGTGCCAGCAGCCAAGGGCACAGGGAATACAATGAGCAGTTCTTC.

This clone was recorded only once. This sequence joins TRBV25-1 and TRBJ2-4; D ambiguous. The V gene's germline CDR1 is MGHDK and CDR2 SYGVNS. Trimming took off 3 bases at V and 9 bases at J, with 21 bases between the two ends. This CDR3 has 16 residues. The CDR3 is CASSDRSRLNQSIQYF. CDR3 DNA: TGTGCCAGCAGTGACCGATCAAGACTGAACCAAAGCATTCAGTACTTC.

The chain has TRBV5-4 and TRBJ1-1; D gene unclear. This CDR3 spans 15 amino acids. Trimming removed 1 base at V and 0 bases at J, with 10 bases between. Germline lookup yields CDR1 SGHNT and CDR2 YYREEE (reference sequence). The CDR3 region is CASSLSSNMNTEAFF. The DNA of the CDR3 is TGTGCCAGCAGCTTGAGCTCAAACATGAACACTGAAGCTTTCTTT.

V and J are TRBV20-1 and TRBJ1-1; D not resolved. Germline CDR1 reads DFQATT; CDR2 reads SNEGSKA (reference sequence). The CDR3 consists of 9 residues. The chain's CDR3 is CSVTQEAFF. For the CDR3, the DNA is TGCAGCGTGACCCAAGAAGCTTTCTTT.

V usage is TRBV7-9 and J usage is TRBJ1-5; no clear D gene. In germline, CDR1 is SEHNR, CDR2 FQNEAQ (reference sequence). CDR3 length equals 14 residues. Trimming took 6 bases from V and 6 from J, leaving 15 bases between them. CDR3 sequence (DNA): TGTGCCAGCAGAGGCGATGGGTTCCGTCAGCCCCAGCATTTT. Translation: CASRGDGFRQPQHF.

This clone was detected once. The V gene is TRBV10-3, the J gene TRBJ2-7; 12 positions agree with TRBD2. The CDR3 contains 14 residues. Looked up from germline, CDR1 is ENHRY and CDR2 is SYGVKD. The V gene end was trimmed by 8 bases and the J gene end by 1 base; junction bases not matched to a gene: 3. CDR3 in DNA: TGTGCCATCGGGGGGACTAGCGGGTCCTACGAGCAGTACTTC. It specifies CAIGGTSGSYEQYF.

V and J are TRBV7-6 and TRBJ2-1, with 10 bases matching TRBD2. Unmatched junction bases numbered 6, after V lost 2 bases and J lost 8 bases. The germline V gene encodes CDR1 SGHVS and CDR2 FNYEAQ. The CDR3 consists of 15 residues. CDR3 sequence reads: CASSLTSGTSDEQFF. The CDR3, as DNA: TGTGCCAGCAGCTTAACTAGCGGGACTTCTGATGAGCAGTTCTTC. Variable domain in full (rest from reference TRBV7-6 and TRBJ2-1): GAGVSQSPRYKVTKRGQDVALRCDPISGHVSLYWYRQALGQGPEFLTYFNYEAQQDKSGLPNDRFSAERPEGSISTLTIQRTEQRDSAMYRCASSLTSGTSDEQFFGPGTRLTVL.

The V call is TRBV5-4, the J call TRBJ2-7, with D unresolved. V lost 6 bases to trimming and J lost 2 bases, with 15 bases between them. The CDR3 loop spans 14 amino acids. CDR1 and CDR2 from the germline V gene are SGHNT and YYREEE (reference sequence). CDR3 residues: CASTGGLGTYEQYF. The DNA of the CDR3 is TGTGCCAGCACGGGCGGCTTAGGCACCTACGAGCAGTACTTC.

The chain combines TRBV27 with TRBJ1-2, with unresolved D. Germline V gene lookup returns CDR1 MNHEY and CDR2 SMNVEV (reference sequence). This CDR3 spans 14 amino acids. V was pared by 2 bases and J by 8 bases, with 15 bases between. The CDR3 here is CASSLGQDARGYTF. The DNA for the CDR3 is TGTGCCAGCAGTTTAGGGCAGGATGCGCGGGGCTACACCTTC.

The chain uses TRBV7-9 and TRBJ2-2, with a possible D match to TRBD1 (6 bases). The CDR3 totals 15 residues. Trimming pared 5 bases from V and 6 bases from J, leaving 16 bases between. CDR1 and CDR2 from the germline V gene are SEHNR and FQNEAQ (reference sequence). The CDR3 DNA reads TGTGCCAGCAGCCCGCCCACAGGGATCCCCGGGGAGCTGTTTTTT. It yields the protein CASSPPTGIPGELFF.

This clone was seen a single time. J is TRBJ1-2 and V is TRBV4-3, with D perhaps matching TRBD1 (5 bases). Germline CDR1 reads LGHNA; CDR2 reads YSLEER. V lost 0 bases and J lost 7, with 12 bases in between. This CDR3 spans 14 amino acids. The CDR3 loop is CASSQDWTKIGYTF. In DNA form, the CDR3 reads TGCGCCAGCAGCCAAGATTGGACAAAGATTGGCTACACCTTC.

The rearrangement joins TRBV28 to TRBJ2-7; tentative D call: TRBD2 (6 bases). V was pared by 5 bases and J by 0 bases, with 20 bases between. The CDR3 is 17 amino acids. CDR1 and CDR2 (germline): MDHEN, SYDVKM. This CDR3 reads CASSPRWASAYSYEQYF. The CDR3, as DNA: TGTGCCAGCAGTCCAAGGTGGGCTAGCGCATACTCCTACGAGCAGTACTTC.

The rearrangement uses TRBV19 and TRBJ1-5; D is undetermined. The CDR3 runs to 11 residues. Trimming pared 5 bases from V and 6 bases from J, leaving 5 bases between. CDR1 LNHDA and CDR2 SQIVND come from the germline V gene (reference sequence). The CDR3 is CASSRGQPQHF. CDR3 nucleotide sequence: TGTGCCAGTAGTCGTGGTCAGCCCCAGCATTTT. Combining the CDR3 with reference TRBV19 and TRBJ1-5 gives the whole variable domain DGGITQSPKYLFRKEGQNVTLSCEQNLNHDAMYWYRQDPGQGLRLIYYSQIVNDFQKGDIAEGYSVSREKKESFPLTVTSAQKNPTAFYLCASSRGQPQHFGDGTRLSIL.

DNA for the CDR3: TGCGCCAGCAGCCAAGACCCCTCCTACAATGAGCAGTTCTTC. As protein: CASSQDPSYNEQFF. The V gene is TRBV4-3, the J gene TRBJ2-1; unclear D gene. With 0 bases removed from V and 0 bases from J, the gap between germline ends came to 3 bases. Germline V gene lookup returns CDR1 LGHNA and CDR2 YSLEER. CDR3 length equals 14 residues.

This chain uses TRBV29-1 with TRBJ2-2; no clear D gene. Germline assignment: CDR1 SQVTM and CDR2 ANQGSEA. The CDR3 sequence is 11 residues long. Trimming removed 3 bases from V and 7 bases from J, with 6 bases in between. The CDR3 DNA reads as TGCAGCGTTGAGGTTTTCGGGGAGCTGTTTTTT. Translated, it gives CSVEVFGELFF.